This T cell receptor beta chain comes out of a study of blood T cell repertoires in COVID-19. Background on the study: Researchers got acute and convalescent COVID-19 samples from the United States, Italy and Spain. T cells, B-cell-depleted T cells, or PBMCs supplied cDNA or gDNA.

Deletions cut 2 bases from V and 9 bases from J, with 16 bases between. CDR3 length: 14 amino acids. In germline, CDR1 is KGHSH, CDR2 LQKENI. The authors' processing: How many nucleated cells were present was estimated from reference gene primer amplification. Using immunoSEQ multiplex PCR, the repertoire was profiled, and TCRdb retains in-frame clones only, with some absent. V and J calls and clone size are as listed in that table; D and trimming were resolved from the DNA. Of more than 95,000 clones listed, 70% to 75% are singletons. The chain joins TRBV18 to TRBJ1-1, with D uncertain. The sequence derives from a man at least 80 years old with COVID-19, enrolled during active disease. The sequenced material came from peripheral blood. CDR3 sequence: CASSPGGDARKAFF. The CDR3 nucleotides are TGTGCCAGCTCACCAGGAGGAGACGCTAGGAAAGCTTTCTTT.